These 7 T cell receptor beta chains originate from one sample sequenced in a study of T-cell reconstitution after alpha-beta-depleted transplantation in children. Unique molecular identifiers featured in how the TCRbeta library was prepared. TCRdb passed the PCR reads through MiXCR, listing each CDR3 protein once. The table has around 700,000 distinct CDR3 sequences, roughly 14% seen once. The source material was PBMCs, sampled before TCRalphabeta/CD19-depleted stem cell transplant. The receptors originated from a girl aged 2-10 years with congenital amegakaryocytic thrombocytopenia, due to receive a stem cell transplant.

The table lists this clonotype with many counts. This chain links TRBV24-1 with TRBJ2-2; D perhaps matches TRBD1 (5 bases). The V end lost 7 bases, the J end lost 7 bases, and 12 bases lay between the germline ends. Germline CDR1 and CDR2: KGHDR and SFDVKD. The CDR3 has 13 residues. The CDR3 coding sequence is TGTGCCACCAGATCCAGGGTAGGCGGGGAGCTGTTTTTT. This sequence encodes CATRSRVGGELFF.

The sample holds one count of this clonotype. A clone one base away is much larger, so this may be a read error. The rearrangement links TRBV20-1 to TRBJ2-1, with D possibly being TRBD1 (6 bases). CDR3 length equals 13 residues. Germline V gives CDR1 DFQATT, CDR2 SNEGSKA (reference sequence). The DNA for the CDR3 is TGCAGTGCCTATCCAGGGGTCTACAATGAGCAGTCCTTC. This codes for CSAYPGVYNEQSF.

In its sample, this clonotype was seen many times. V and J are TRBV12-3 or TRBV12-4 and TRBJ2-5; no reliable D call. This CDR3 is built from 13 residues. Trimming pared 5 bases from V and 0 bases from J, leaving 7 bases between. CDR3 DNA sequence: TGTGCCAGCAGTCCACGGAACCAAGAGACCCAGTACTTC. Its protein is CASSPRNQETQYF.

The chain carries TRBV3-1 and TRBJ1-1; perhaps TRBD1 as D (5 bases). Germline V gene sequence: CDR1 LGHDT, CDR2 YNNKEL (reference sequence). Trimming took 2 bases from V and 1 from J, leaving 8 bases between them. The CDR3 runs 14 residues. The DNA of the CDR3 is TGTGCCAGCAGCCAACCCGGGGCGAACACTGAAGCTTTCTTT. Translating it yields CASSQPGANTEAFF.

In its sample, this clonotype was seen a few times. The rearrangement links TRBV28 to TRBJ2-7; 7 bases align to TRBD1. CDR3 length: 14 amino acids. Germline lookup yields CDR1 MDHEN and CDR2 SYDVKM. V trimming: 5 bases; J trimming: 6 bases; junction bases outside the gene matches: 10. For the CDR3, the DNA is TGTGCCAGCAGTAGGGACAGTCCCCCTCTCGAGCAGTACTTC. It codes for CASSRDSPPLEQYF.

This clonotype was observed many times. The chain recombines TRBV4-1 with TRBJ2-1; tentatively, D is TRBD2 (6 bases). CDR3 length: 15 amino acids. V was shortened by 0 bases and J by 5 bases, with 11 bases between the two germline ends. The germline CDR1 and CDR2 sequences are MGHRA and YSYEKL. The chain's CDR3 is CASSQETTSHNEQFF. DNA of the CDR3: TGCGCCAGCAGCCAAGAAACAACTAGCCACAATGAGCAGTTCTTC.

This clonotype was seen more than once but under ten times. The gene calls are TRBV9 and TRBJ2-5, with D possibly TRBD2 on 6 matching bases. The CDR3 length is 17 residues. V was pared by 3 bases and J by 1 base, with 19 bases between. Germline CDR1 reads SGDLS; CDR2 reads YYNGEE. CDR3 nucleotides: TGTGCCAGCAGCGGACAGCAGTTGGGACTGGCCCAAGAGACCCAGTACTTC. Protein: CASSGQQLGLAQETQYF.